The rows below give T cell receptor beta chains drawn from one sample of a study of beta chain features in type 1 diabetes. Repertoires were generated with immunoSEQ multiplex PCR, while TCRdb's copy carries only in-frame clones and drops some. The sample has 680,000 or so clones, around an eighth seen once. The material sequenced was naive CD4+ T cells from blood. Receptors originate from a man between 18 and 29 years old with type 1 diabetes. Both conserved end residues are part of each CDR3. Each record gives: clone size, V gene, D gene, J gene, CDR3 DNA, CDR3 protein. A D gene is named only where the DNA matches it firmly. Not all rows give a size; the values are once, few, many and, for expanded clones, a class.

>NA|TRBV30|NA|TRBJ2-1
TGTGCCTGGAGTGTGTTTCTAGCGAGCAATGAGCAGTTCTTC
CAWSVFLASNEQFF
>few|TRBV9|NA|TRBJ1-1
TGTGCCAGCAGCGTAAAGGGGAACACTGAAGCTTTCTTT
CASSVKGNTEAFF
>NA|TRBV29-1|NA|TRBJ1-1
TGCAGCGTCGTACAGGGGAACACTGAAGCTTTCTTT
CSVVQGNTEAFF
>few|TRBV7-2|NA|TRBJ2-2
TGTGCCAGCAGCTTATATCCAGAGTCATGGGGCACCGGGGAGCTGTTTTTT
CASSLYPESWGTGELFF
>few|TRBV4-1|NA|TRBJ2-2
TGCGCCAGCAGCCTCCCGCTACCACCCTGGGGCGGGGAGCTGTTTTTT
CASSLPLPPWGGELFF
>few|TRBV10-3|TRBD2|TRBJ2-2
TGTGCCATCAGCGTGGGACTAGCGGTCACCGGGGAGCTGTTTTTT
CAISVGLAVTGELFF
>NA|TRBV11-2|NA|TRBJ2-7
TGTGCCACCATGGGACAAAGCTCCTACGAGCAGTACTTC
CATMGQSSYEQYF
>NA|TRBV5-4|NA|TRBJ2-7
TGTGCCAGCAGCTTGCAGGGCGTCTACGAGCAGTACTTC
CASSLQGVYEQYF
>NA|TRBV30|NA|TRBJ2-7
TGTGCCTGGAAGGGATTATCCTACGAGCAGTACTTC
CAWKGLSYEQYF
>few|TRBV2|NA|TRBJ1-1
TGTGCCAGCAGTGATGGGTCCTCAGGGAACACTGAAGCTTTCTTT
CASSDGSSGNTEAFF
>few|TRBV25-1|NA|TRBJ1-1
TGTGCCAGCGTCGGGTTCATGAACACTGAAGCTTTCTTT
CASVGFMNTEAFF
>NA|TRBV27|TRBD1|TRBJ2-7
TGTGCCAGCAGTCTTACTTTCCGGACAGGGGAACACTACGAGCAGTACTTC
CASSLTFRTGEHYEQYF
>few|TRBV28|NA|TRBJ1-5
TGTGCCAGCAGTGCTAATCAGCCCCAGCATTTT
CASSANQPQHF
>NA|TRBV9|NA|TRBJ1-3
TGTGCCAGCAGCGTAGGGGACGGGAACTCTGGAAACACCATATATTTT
CASSVGDGNSGNTIYF
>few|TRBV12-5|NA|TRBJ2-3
TGTGCTAGTGCTGGAGGTGTAGGTACGCAGTATTTT
CASAGGVGTQYF
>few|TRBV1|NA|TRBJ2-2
TGCACCAGCAGCCATCGGACTAGCGGGCCCACCGGGGAGCTGTTTTTT
CTSSHRTSGPTGELFF
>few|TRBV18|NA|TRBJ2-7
TGTGCCAGCTCACCGGGATTGACTCTTTACGAGCAGTACTTC
CASSPGLTLYEQYF
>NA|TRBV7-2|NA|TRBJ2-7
TGTGCCAGCAGCTTGACGAGGGCCATTGCCTACGAGCAGTACTTC
CASSLTRAIAYEQYF
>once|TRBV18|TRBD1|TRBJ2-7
TGTGCCAGCTCCCGGGACAGGGGCTACGAGCAGTACTTC
CASSRDRGYEQYF